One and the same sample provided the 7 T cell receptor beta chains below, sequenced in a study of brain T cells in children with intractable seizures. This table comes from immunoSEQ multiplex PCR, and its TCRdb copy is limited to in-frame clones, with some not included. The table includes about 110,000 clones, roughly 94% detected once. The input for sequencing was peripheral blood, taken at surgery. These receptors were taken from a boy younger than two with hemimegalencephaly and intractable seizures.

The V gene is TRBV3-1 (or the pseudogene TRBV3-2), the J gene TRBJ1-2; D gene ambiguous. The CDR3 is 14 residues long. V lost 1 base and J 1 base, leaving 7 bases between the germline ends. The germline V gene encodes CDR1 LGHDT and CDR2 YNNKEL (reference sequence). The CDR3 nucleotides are TGTGCCAGCAGCCAAGGGTTTCTTAACTATGGCTACACCTTC. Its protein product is CASSQGFLNYGYTF.

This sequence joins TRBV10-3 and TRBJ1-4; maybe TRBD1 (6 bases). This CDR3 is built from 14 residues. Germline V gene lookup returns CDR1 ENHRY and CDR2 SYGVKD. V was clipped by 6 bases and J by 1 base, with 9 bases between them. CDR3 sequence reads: CAISSGETNEKLFF. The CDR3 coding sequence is TGTGCCATCAGCTCAGGGGAAACTAATGAAAAACTGTTTTTT.

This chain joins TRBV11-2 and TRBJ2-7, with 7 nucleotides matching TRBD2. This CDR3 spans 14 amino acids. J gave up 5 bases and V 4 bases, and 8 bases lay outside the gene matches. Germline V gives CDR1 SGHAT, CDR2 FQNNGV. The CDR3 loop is CASSSSPGGHEQYF. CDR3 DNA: TGTGCCAGCAGCTCTAGTCCGGGAGGCCACGAGCAGTACTTC.

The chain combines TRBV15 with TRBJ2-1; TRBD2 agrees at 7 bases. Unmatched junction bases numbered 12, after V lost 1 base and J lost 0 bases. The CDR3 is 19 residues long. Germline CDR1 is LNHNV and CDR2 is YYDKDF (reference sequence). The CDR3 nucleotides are TGTGCCACCAGCAGAGGTGGGAGGGCCTTTCTAAGCTCCTACAATGAGCAGTTCTTC. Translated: CATSRGGRAFLSSYNEQFF. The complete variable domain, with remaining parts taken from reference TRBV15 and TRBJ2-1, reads DAMVIQNPRYQVTQFGKPVTLSCSQTLNHNVMYWYQQKSSQAPKLLFHYYDKDFNNEADTPDNFQSRRPNTSFCFLDIRSPGLGDTAMYLCATSRGGRAFLSSYNEQFFGPGTRLTVL.

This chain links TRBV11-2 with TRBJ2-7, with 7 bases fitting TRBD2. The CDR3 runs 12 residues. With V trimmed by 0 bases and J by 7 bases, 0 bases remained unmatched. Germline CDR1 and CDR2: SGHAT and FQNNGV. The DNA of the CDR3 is TGTGCCAGCAGCTTAGACGGGGGGGAGCAGTACTTC. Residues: CASSLDGGEQYF.

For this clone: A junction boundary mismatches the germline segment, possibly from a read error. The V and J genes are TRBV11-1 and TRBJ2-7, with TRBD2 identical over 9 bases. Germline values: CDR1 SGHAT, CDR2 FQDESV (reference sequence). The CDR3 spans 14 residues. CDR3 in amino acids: CASSVAGVTYEQYF. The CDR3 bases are TGTGCCAGCAGCGTAGCGGGGGTCACCTACGAGCAGTACTTC.

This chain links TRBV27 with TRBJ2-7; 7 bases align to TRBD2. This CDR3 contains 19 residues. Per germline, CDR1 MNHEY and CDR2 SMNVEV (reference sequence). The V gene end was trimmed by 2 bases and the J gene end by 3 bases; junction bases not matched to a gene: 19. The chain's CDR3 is CASSLRAGGSGKTDYEQYF. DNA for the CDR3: TGTGCCAGCAGTTTAAGGGCGGGCGGGAGTGGGAAAACAGACTACGAGCAGTACTTC.